This T cell receptor beta chain was captured in a study of T cell responses to AZD1222 COVID-19 vaccine. Study-wide findings and caveats: Only six AZD1222 recipients tested seropositive at baseline. There were repertoire samples only from the period after the peak T cell response. Across the whole spike, CD4 TCRs peaked at regions 160-218 and 743-854. The sample set comprised mostly white British donors with more females, and clonal diversity was possibly underestimated.

Details on this clone: Its antigen is not identified.

The CDR3 loop spans 15 amino acids. V trimming: 4 bases; J trimming: 9 bases; junction bases outside the gene matches: 11. Germline V gene sequence: CDR1 KGHDR, CDR2 SFDVKD. The method was immunoSEQ multiplex PCR; TCRdb's version includes in-frame clones alone and lacks a portion of them. This sample has about 190,000 clones, with over 80% found just once. The chain is built from TRBV24-1 and TRBJ1-5; TRBD1 agrees at 7 bases. Sequenced here: peripheral blood, sampled on day 0 of MenACWY control vaccination. The receptor was derived from an adult in good health. CDR3 loop: CATSDHGEGARPQHF. Written as DNA, the CDR3 is TGTGCCACCAGTGACCACGGAGAGGGGGCAAGGCCCCAGCATTTT.